This T cell receptor beta chain was identified in a study of T cell responses to AZD1222 COVID-19 vaccine (dated by TCRdb to the early 2020s). Looking at the study overall: AZD1222 recipients with second doses at about 4 weeks or about 12 weeks were pooled, because spike-specific TCR depth and breadth did not differ between schedules. Enrollment into the trials was organized by age into subgroups of 18-55, 56-69 and 70-plus years, and those subgroups contained approximately 160, 26 and 62 TCR-sequenced participants, respectively. A total of around 240 trial participants underwent TCR sequencing, of whom roughly 210 had received two doses of AZD1222 and roughly 26 had received two doses of the MenACWY control vaccine.

The label giving this sample's time point can be read as: baseline before first vaccination. The vaccinee samples were drawn from two UK trials, COV001 and COV002, one of which was a single-blind randomized controlled phase 2/3 trial testing AZD1222 (ChAdOx1 nCoV-19) in healthy adults. For TCRbeta chain sequencing, PBMC samples from trial participants were taken at day 0 and at day 28 after the second dose. This clone is a singleton in its sample. Its cognate antigen has yet to be identified. Base qualities are not at hand, and no much larger clone is one base apart. General conclusions and limits of the study: Reportedly, close to half of the unique spike-specific TCRs recognized epitopes lying outside the regions that are mutated in the B.1.351 and B.1.1.7 variants. The whole spike protein was spanned by vaccine-associated CD4 TCRs, and dominant responses were seen in regions 160-218 and 743-854. Because no day 14 peak-response samples were available, the repertoires could be characterized only after the peak T cell response. Spike-specific TCR breadth and depth rose significantly after two AZD1222 doses compared with day 0 and with MenACWY recipients. Participants were mostly white British and included more females than males, and it was suggested by the authors that clonal diversity may have been underestimated. In the small 56-69-year group, the increase in depth fell short of significance, most likely because of low power. Only 5 to 7 AZD1222 recipients were SARS-CoV-2 seropositive at baseline, limiting conclusions about previously exposed vaccinees.

The CDR3 regions of human TCRbeta chains were analyzed by immunosequencing. As for the authors' bioinformatics: Repertoire TCRs were checked for matches against a reference library of SARS-CoV-2-specific TCRs that had been generated using the MIRA antigen-specificity platform. Breadth meant the fraction of unique TCRs that were SARS-CoV-2-associated, whereas depth meant the fraction of total T cells that were SARS-CoV-2-associated. Using the MIRA data, every spike-specific TCR was mapped to the spike region that the TCR reacted to and assigned to either a CD4 or a CD8 class. Log10-transformed breadth and depth values were compared by one-way ANOVA with Sidak's multiple comparisons tests. This is the immuneACCESS table as TCRdb keeps it, with only in-frame sequences that have V and J called. A part of the clones is gone; compared with another copy, unresolved V genes explain less than half, and the rest is unexplained. Clonal size and the V and J genes are those of that table, whereas D and trimming came from the DNA. The sample table holds over 100,000 clones, of which about nine tenths were seen once. The ten top clones hold 2.4% of the sample.

The cysteine opens and the phenylalanine closes a CDR3 of 13 amino acids. The CDR3 DNA has 39 bases and is translated from base 1. Cut back by 6 bases and 7 bases, the V and J ends lie 12 bases apart. CDR1 is given as SGHAT and CDR2 as FQNNGV, both from the germline V gene. The origin of this receptor is an adult in good health. The chain links TRBV11-2 with TRBJ2-2; TRBD2 is a weak D gene call, 6 bases matching. The specimen was peripheral blood, collected on day 0 of AZD1222 vaccination. In nucleotides, the sequence is TGTGCCAGCAGTAGCGGTTATGTCGGGGAGCTGTTTTTT. Its protein product is CASSSGYVGELFF.